These T cell receptor beta chains were read from a single sample in a study of technical replicates of blood from several donors. Produced via immunoSEQ multiplex PCR; TCRdb's table is partial and in-frame only. The sample consists of about 60,000 clones, approximately 87% of them appearing once. The sample comprised PBMCs. The receptor set was obtained from a human donor in good health. Some clones in this sample may be carry-over from other donors' samples. Both conserved end residues are part of each CDR3. Each record gives: CDR3 protein, CDR3 DNA, D gene, J gene, V gene, clone size. A D gene is named only where the DNA matches it firmly. Not every row has a clone size; where given, it reads once, few, many or a size class.

CDR3: CASSTDRINTGELFF
DNA: TGTGCCAGCAGTACCGACAGGATCAACACCGGGGAGCTGTTTTTT
D: NA
J: TRBJ2-2
V: TRBV2
size: once

CDR3: CAWRNRGPLNTEAFF
DNA: TGTGCCTGGAGGAACAGGGGGCCTTTGAACACTGAAGCTTTCTTT
D: TRBD1
J: TRBJ1-1
V: TRBV30
size: few

CDR3: CASSLADRAIGYTF
DNA: TGTGCCAGCAGCTTAGCGGACAGGGCGATTGGCTACACCTTC
D: TRBD1
J: TRBJ1-2
V: TRBV7-9
size: NA

CDR3: CASRLGVVTTGELFF
DNA: TGCGCCAGCAGACTAGGTGTCGTCACCACCGGGGAGCTGTTTTTT
D: NA
J: TRBJ2-2
V: TRBV5-1
size: NA

CDR3: CASSLAGQGTGNTIYF
DNA: TGCGCCAGCAGCTTGGCAGGACAGGGAACTGGAAACACCATATATTTT
D: TRBD1
J: TRBJ1-3
V: TRBV5-1
size: NA

CDR3: CASSLDLAGATQYF
DNA: TGCGCCAGCAGCTTGGATCTAGCGGGAGCTACGCAGTATTTT
D: TRBD2
J: TRBJ2-3
V: TRBV5-1
size: NA

CDR3: CASSFGTSGNNEQFF
DNA: TGTGCCAGCAGCTTCGGGACTAGCGGGAACAATGAGCAGTTCTTC
D: TRBD2
J: TRBJ2-1
V: TRBV7-8
size: NA

CDR3: CSVDPQGNKYGYTF
DNA: TGCAGCGTTGACCCGCAGGGGAATAAATATGGCTACACCTTC
D: NA
J: TRBJ1-2
V: TRBV29-1
size: NA

CDR3: CASSLGHGISTEAFF
DNA: TGCGCCAGCAGCCTAGGACATGGAATAAGCACTGAAGCTTTCTTT
D: NA
J: TRBJ1-1
V: TRBV5-1
size: NA

CDR3: CASSLVIRGGDSVRQTQYF
DNA: TGTGCCAGCAGCTTAGTTATTAGGGGAGGGGATTCGGTGAGGCAGACCCAGTACTTC
D: TRBD2
J: TRBJ2-5
V: TRBV7-6
size: NA

CDR3: CAITMGQGMNTEAFF
DNA: TGTGCCATCACAATGGGACAGGGGATGAACACTGAAGCTTTCTTT
D: TRBD1
J: TRBJ1-1
V: TRBV10-3
size: NA

CDR3: CASSHGLAGGPYEQYF
DNA: TGCGCCAGCAGCCACGGACTAGCGGGGGGACCCTACGAGCAGTACTTC
D: TRBD2
J: TRBJ2-7
V: TRBV4-3
size: NA

CDR3: CAISLKTGAERNYGYTF
DNA: TGTGCCATCAGCCTTAAGACAGGGGCCGAACGTAACTATGGCTACACCTTC
D: TRBD1
J: TRBJ1-2
V: TRBV10-3
size: NA

CDR3: CASSAQQGYGYTF
DNA: TGTGCCAGCAGCGCGCAACAGGGCTATGGCTACACCTTC
D: NA
J: TRBJ1-2
V: TRBV9
size: NA

CDR3: CASSELLTYEQYF
DNA: TGTGCCAGCAGTGAACTCCTTACTTACGAGCAGTACTTC
D: NA
J: TRBJ2-7
V: TRBV6-1
size: NA

CDR3: CASRTGFPEAFF
DNA: TGTGCCAGTAGAACAGGGTTCCCCGAAGCTTTCTTT
D: NA
J: TRBJ1-1
V: TRBV19
size: NA

CDR3: CASSLGLAGGTYEQYF
DNA: TGTGCCAGCAGTTTAGGACTAGCGGGGGGCACCTACGAGCAGTACTTC
D: TRBD2
J: TRBJ2-7
V: TRBV27
size: NA

CDR3: CASRDFRDSPNYGYTF
DNA: TGTGCCAGCAGGGATTTCCGGGACAGCCCTAACTATGGCTACACCTTC
D: TRBD1
J: TRBJ1-2
V: TRBV5-6
size: NA

CDR3: CAWARDTQETQYF
DNA: TGTGCCTGGGCCCGGGACACCCAAGAGACCCAGTACTTC
D: NA
J: TRBJ2-5
V: TRBV30
size: NA

CDR3: CASTRTGDGGYTF
DNA: TGTGCCAGTACTCGGACAGGGGACGGTGGCTACACCTTC
D: TRBD1
J: TRBJ1-2
V: TRBV19
size: NA

CDR3: CATSNTGELFF
DNA: TGCGCCACCTCGAACACCGGGGAGCTGTTTTTT
D: NA
J: TRBJ2-2
V: TRBV5-1
size: NA

CDR3: CASMPGELSTGELFF
DNA: TGTGCCAGCATGCCGGGGGAACTATCAACCGGGGAGCTGTTTTTT
D: NA
J: TRBJ2-2
V: TRBV7-9
size: NA

CDR3: CASSQSGTDKMYHGYTF
DNA: TGCGCCAGCAGCCAGAGTGGGACAGACAAAATGTATCACGGCTACACCTTC
D: TRBD1
J: TRBJ1-2
V: TRBV4-3
size: NA

CDR3: CASSLFLAGGSEQYF
DNA: TGTGCCAGCAGCTTATTCTTAGCGGGGGGGAGCGAGCAGTACTTC
D: TRBD2
J: TRBJ2-7
V: TRBV7-6
size: NA

CDR3: CASSRRGGNTEAFF
DNA: TGCGCCAGCAGCCGCCGGGGGGGGAACACTGAAGCTTTCTTT
D: NA
J: TRBJ1-1
V: TRBV4-3
size: once

CDR3: CASSQGGSYQETQYF
DNA: TGCGCCAGCAGCCAGGGGGGATCATATCAAGAGACCCAGTACTTC
D: NA
J: TRBJ2-5
V: TRBV4-1
size: NA

CDR3: CASGLVAGYYNEQFF
DNA: TGTGCTAGTGGTTTGGTAGCGGGGTACTACAATGAGCAGTTCTTC
D: TRBD2
J: TRBJ2-1
V: TRBV12-5
size: NA

CDR3: CASSPSSGLSSYEQYF
DNA: TGTGCCAGCAGCCCGTCTAGCGGGCTTAGCTCCTACGAGCAGTACTTC
D: TRBD2
J: TRBJ2-7
V: TRBV6-6
size: NA

CDR3: CASSLAMAGRGYTF
DNA: TGTGCCAGCAGCTTAGCGATGGCAGGCCGTGGCTACACCTTC
D: NA
J: TRBJ1-2
V: TRBV7-8
size: few

CDR3: CASSIHSGQITYEQYF
DNA: TGTGCCAGCAGCATACATTCCGGACAGATAACCTACGAGCAGTACTTC
D: NA
J: TRBJ2-7
V: TRBV7-7
size: NA

CDR3: CASSPRTGGPNEQYF
DNA: TGCGCCAGCAGCCCTCGGACAGGGGGCCCTAACGAGCAGTACTTC
D: TRBD1
J: TRBJ2-7
V: TRBV4-1
size: NA

CDR3: CASSTQGVGNQPQHF
DNA: TGCGCCAGCAGCACACAGGGAGTTGGAAATCAGCCCCAGCATTTT
D: NA
J: TRBJ1-5
V: TRBV5-1
size: NA

CDR3: CASSPTVEEETQYF
DNA: TGTGCCAGCAGCCCAACAGTGGAGGAAGAGACCCAGTACTTC
D: NA
J: TRBJ2-5
V: TRBV7-7
size: NA

CDR3: CASSAGNTGELFF
DNA: TGTGCCAGCAGTGCGGGGAACACCGGGGAGCTGTTTTTT
D: NA
J: TRBJ2-2
V: TRBV2
size: NA

CDR3: CASSETHSTTYEQYF
DNA: TGTGCCAGCAGCGAGACTCATTCTACCACCTACGAGCAGTACTTC
D: NA
J: TRBJ2-7
V: TRBV7-9
size: NA

CDR3: CASSYSASGTGELFF
DNA: TGTGCCAGCAGTTACTCTGCTAGCGGGACCGGGGAGCTGTTTTTT
D: TRBD2
J: TRBJ2-2
V: TRBV6-6
size: NA

CDR3: CASSFAESGANVLTF
DNA: TGTGCCAGCAGCTTCGCAGAATCTGGGGCCAACGTCCTGACTTTC
D: NA
J: TRBJ2-6
V: TRBV7-2
size: once

CDR3: CATAPGTGANEKLFF
DNA: TGTGCTACCGCCCCAGGCACGGGAGCTAATGAAAAACTGTTTTTT
D: NA
J: TRBJ1-4
V: TRBV12-5
size: NA

CDR3: CATSTQDDQPQHF
DNA: TGTGCCACCAGCACACAGGATGATCAGCCCCAGCATTTT
D: NA
J: TRBJ1-5
V: TRBV15
size: few

CDR3: CASSLIRVRNTEAFF
DNA: TGTGCCAGCAGCTTGATCAGGGTGAGGAACACTGAAGCTTTCTTT
D: NA
J: TRBJ1-1
V: TRBV5-6
size: NA

CDR3: CASTSGTNSYEQYF
DNA: TGTGCCAGCACTAGCGGCACAAACTCCTACGAGCAGTACTTC
D: TRBD2
J: TRBJ2-7
V: TRBV9
size: NA

CDR3: CASSPHAQGTEAFF
DNA: TGTGCCAGCAGCCCTCACGCACAGGGCACTGAAGCTTTCTTT
D: NA
J: TRBJ1-1
V: TRBV7-2
size: NA

CDR3: CASSFASLVGRGEQYF
DNA: TGTGCCAGCAGCTTTGCTAGCTTGGTGGGTCGTGGGGAGCAGTACTTC
D: NA
J: TRBJ2-7
V: TRBV5-4
size: once

CDR3: CASSRGGGLVNEQYF
DNA: TGTGCCAGCAGCCGGGGAGGCGGCCTGGTAAACGAGCAGTACTTC
D: NA
J: TRBJ2-7
V: TRBV5-4
size: NA

CDR3: CASSSPRGRNEKLFF
DNA: TGTGCCAGCAGTTCACCCAGGGGACGTAATGAAAAACTGTTTTTT
D: NA
J: TRBJ1-4
V: TRBV6-6
size: NA